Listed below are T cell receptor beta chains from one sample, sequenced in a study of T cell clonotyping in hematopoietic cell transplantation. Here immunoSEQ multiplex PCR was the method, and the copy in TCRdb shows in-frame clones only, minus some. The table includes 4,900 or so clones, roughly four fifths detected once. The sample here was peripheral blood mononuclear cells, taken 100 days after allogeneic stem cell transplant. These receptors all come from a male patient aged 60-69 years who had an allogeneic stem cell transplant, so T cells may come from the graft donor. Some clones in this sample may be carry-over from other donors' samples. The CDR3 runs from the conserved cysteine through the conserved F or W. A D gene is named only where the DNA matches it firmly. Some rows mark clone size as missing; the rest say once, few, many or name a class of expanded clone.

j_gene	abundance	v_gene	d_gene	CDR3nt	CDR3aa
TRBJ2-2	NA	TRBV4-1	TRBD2	TGCGCCAGCAGCCAAGATGTTGGTCGGGGGGGAGGGAACACCGGGGAGCTGTTTTTT	CASSQDVGRGGGNTGELFF
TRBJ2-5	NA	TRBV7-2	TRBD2	TGTGCCAGCAGCTTGGAAGCGGGACCGCTCGGGGCCCAGTACTTC	CASSLEAGPLGAQYF
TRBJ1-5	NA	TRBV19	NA	TGTGCCAGTAGTACGGGCGGGTCCTATCAGCCCCAGCATTTT	CASSTGGSYQPQHF
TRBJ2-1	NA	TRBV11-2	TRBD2	TGTGCCAGCAGCTTAGGGAATAGCGGGAGGGGTGAGCAGTTCTTC	CASSLGNSGRGEQFF
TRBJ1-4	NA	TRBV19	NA	TGTGCCAGTAGTGAGACCTCCGGGACCCCCCGGGAAAAACTGTTTTTT	CASSETSGTPREKLFF
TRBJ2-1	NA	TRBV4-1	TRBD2	TGCGCCAGCAGCCCCGGACTAGCGGGAGGAAGGTCCCACAATGAGCAGTTCTTC	CASSPGLAGGRSHNEQFF
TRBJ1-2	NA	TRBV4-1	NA	TGCGCCAGCAGCCAATTACCGGCAGGAAGGTATGGCTACACCTTC	CASSQLPAGRYGYTF
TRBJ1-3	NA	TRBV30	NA	TGTGCCTGGAATCAAAAGCACAGCTCTGGAAACACCATATATTTT	CAWNQKHSSGNTIYF
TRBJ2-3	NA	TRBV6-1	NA	TGTGCCAGCGGAGAGACTGGTTTTGATACGCAGTATTTT	CASGETGFDTQYF
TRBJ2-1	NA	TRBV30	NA	TGTGCCTGGAGTAAGTACAATGAGCAGTTCTTC	CAWSKYNEQFF
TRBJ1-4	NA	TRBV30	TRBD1	TGTGCCTGGAATGGGGGGACAGGAGTTAATGAAAAACTGTTTTTT	CAWNGGTGVNEKLFF
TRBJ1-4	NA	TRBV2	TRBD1	TGTGCCAGCAGGGGACAGGGTCAGTTAGGAGAAAAACTGTTTTTT	CASRGQGQLGEKLFF
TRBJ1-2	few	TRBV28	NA	TGTGCCAGCATCACATCGATGGGGTCCTATGGCTACACCTTC	CASITSMGSYGYTF
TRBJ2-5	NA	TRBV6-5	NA	TGTGCCAGCAGTCTACAGGGTTGGACCCAGTACTTC	CASSLQGWTQYF
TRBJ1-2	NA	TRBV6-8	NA	TGTGCCAGCAGTTACGCAGGGGCGGTCTACACCTTC	CASSYAGAVYTF
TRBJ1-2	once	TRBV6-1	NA	TGTGCCAGCAGCCCCCGTGGGGGCGGCTACACCTTC	CASSPRGGGYTF
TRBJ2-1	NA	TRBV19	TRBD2	TGTGCCAGTAGTATAGCCGGGACTAGTCAGTTCTTC	CASSIAGTSQFF
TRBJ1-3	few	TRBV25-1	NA	TGTGCCAGCAGTGAATTAGCGGTGATGGGAAACACCATATATTTT	CASSELAVMGNTIYF
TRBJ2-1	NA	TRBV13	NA	TGTGCCAGCAGCCCCCCCAAGGCCCACGGGGATGAGCAGTTCTTC	CASSPPKAHGDEQFF
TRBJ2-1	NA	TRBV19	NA	TGTGCCAGTAGTATGGATCTCTACAATGAGCAGTTCTTC	CASSMDLYNEQFF
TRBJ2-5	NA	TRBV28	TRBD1	TGTGCCAGCAGTGGGGGACAGGGGCAAGAGACCCAGTACTTC	CASSGGQGQETQYF
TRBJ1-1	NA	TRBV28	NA	TGTGAATCAAGGTCTGTTTTATTATCCACTGAAGCTTTCTTT	CESRSVLLSTEAFF
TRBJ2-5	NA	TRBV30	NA	TGTGCCTGGAGTGCCAGCAGAGAGACCCAGTACTTC	CAWSASRETQYF
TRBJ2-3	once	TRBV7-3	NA	TGTGCCAGCAGCTTAGGGGGGAGGACAGATACGCAGTATTTT	CASSLGGRTDTQYF
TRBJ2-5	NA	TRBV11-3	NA	TGTGCCAGCAGCTTGGGGGGCCAATTGGCCCAGTACTTC	CASSLGGQLAQYF
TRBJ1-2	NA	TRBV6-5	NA	TGTGCCAGCAGTTACCTACCATTTAACTATGGCTACACCTTC	CASSYLPFNYGYTF
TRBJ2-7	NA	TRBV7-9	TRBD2	TGTGCCAGCAGCTTAGTGACCACTAGCGGGAGTGCCGAGCAGTACTTC	CASSLVTTSGSAEQYF
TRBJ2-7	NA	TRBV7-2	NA	TGTGCCAGCAGCTTGGGAATTTCCTACGAGCAGTACTTC	CASSLGISYEQYF
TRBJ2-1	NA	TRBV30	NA	TGTGCCTGGAGTCCTGGGGAAGGTGAGCAGTTCTTC	CAWSPGEGEQFF
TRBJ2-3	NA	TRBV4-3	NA	TGCGCCAGCAGCCAAGCCTTTAGGGAGGTGAGCACAGATACGCAGTATTTT	CASSQAFREVSTDTQYF
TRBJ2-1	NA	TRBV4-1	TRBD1	TGCGCCAGCAGCCCGGTGGCGCAGGGGGTTAACAATGAGCAGTTCTTC	CASSPVAQGVNNEQFF
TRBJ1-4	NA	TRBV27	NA	TGTGCCAGCAGTTTTCTGGGTCACGAGGAAAAACTGTTTTTT	CASSFLGHEEKLFF
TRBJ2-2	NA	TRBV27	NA	TGTGCCAGCAGGTTAGGGACTTCAGCCGGGGAGCTGTTTTTT	CASRLGTSAGELFF
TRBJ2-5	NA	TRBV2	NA	TGTGCCAGCAGCGCCGACAGTCAAGAGACCCAGTACTTC	CASSADSQETQYF
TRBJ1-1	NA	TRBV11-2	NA	TGTGCCAGCAGCCTTCAAAGCGGGGGGGTGGCTTTCTTT	CASSLQSGGVAFF
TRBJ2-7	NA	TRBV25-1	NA	TGTGCCAGCAGTGAGGTCGGAAGGGAAAGGGAGCAGTACTTC	CASSEVGREREQYF
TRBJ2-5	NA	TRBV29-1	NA	TGCAGCGTTACCGAATATACCGATACTCAAGAGACCCAGTACTTC	CSVTEYTDTQETQYF
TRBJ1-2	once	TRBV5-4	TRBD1	TGTGCCAGCAGCCGGCCCGGGACAGGGGAAATAGAGGGCTACACCTTC	CASSRPGTGEIEGYTF
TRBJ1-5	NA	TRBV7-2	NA	TGTGCCAGCAGCTTAGTAGGGCCCAATCAGCCCCAGCATTTT	CASSLVGPNQPQHF
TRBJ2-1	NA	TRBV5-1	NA	TGCGCCAGCAGCCCCTTACAGGACAGAGGCAATGAGCAGTTCTTC	CASSPLQDRGNEQFF
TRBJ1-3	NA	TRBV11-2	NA	TGTGCCAGCAGCCCCTTGTGGGGCTCTGGAAACACCATATATTTT	CASSPLWGSGNTIYF
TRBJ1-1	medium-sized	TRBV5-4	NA	TGTGCCAGCAGCTTGCATTTGGGCAACACTGAAGCTTTCTTT	CASSLHLGNTEAFF
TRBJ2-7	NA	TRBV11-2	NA	TGTGCCAGCAGCTTCTTAAGGGTAAACGAGCAGTACTTC	CASSFLRVNEQYF
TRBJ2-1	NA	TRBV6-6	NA	TGTGCCAGCAGTTACGGCGGGGTCTACAATGAGCAGTTCTTC	CASSYGGVYNEQFF
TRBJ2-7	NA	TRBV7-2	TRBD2	TGTGCCAGCAGCTACGGGGGGGAGAGGGAGCAGTACTTC	CASSYGGEREQYF
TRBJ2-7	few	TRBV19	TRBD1	TGTGCCAGTAGTGAATTACCGGGACAGTCCTACGAGCAGTACTTC	CASSELPGQSYEQYF
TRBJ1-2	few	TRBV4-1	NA	TGCGCCAGCAGCCAAGATGAGGGGGGAAACTATGGCTACACCTTC	CASSQDEGGNYGYTF
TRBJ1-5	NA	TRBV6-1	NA	TGTGCCAGCACAGGTTCGAGCAATCAGCCCCAGCATTTT	CASTGSSNQPQHF
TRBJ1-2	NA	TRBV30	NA	TGTGCCTGGAGTGTAGCGACCCACTATGGCTACACCTTC	CAWSVATHYGYTF
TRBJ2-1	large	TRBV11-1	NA	TGTGCCAGCAGCTTAAACAGTGGCTTCGCCTCCTACAATGAGCAGTTCTTC	CASSLNSGFASYNEQFF
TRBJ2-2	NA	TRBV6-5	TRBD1	TGTGCCAGCAGTTACTCCGGGGACAGACCCGGGGAGCTGTTTTTT	CASSYSGDRPGELFF
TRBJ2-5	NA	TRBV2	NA	TGTGCCAGCATTGAACGGGCCCCCGCCCAGTACTTC	CASIERAPAQYF
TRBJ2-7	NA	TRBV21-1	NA	TGTGCCAGCAGCAAAGGAACCTCAGTAGCCGGGTCCCAACACGAGCAGTACTTC	CASSKGTSVAGSQHEQYF
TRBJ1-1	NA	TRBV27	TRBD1	TGTGCCAGCAGTCCGGGGACAGGGGAAACTGAAGCTTTCTTT	CASSPGTGETEAFF
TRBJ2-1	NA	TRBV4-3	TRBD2	TGCGCCAGCAGCCAGACTAGCGGTTACAATGAGCAGTTCTTC	CASSQTSGYNEQFF
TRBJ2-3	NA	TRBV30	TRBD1	TGTGCCTGGAGTGTACAGGGGCGTACAGATACGCAGTATTTT	CAWSVQGRTDTQYF
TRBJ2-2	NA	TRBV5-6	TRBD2	TGTGCCAGCAGCCCGGGACTAGCGGGAGGGCCTGCCGGGGAGCTGTTTTTT	CASSPGLAGGPAGELFF
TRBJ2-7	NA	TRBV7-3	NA	TGTGCCAGCAGCTTAAGTCGGTCCTACGAGCAGTACTTC	CASSLSRSYEQYF
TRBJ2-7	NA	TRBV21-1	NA	TGTGCCAGCACACCCACAAACCGGGACACCCGTACCTACGAGCAGTACTTC	CASTPTNRDTRTYEQYF
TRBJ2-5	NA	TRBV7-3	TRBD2	TGTGCCAGCACCACTAGTGGGAGGGCAGGGGAGACCCAGTACTTC	CASTTSGRAGETQYF